This T cell receptor beta chain came from a study of blood T cell repertoires in COVID-19. The wider study: Italy, Spain and the United States were the sources of the convalescent and acute COVID-19 samples. PBMCs, B-cell-depleted T cells, or T cells provided the cDNA or gDNA that made up the material.

Authors' methods: Estimates of nucleated cell counts were drawn from the amplification of reference gene primers. Clones were sequenced by immunoSEQ multiplex PCR, and TCRdb holds only the in-frame ones, with some missing. That table is the source of V, J and clone size, and D and trimming were worked out from the DNA. The sample carries approximately 100,000 clones, approximately 80% recorded once. Germline V gives CDR1 SGHNT, CDR2 YYREEE (reference sequence). Deletions cut 4 bases from V and 4 bases from J, with 8 bases between. This CDR3 is built from 13 residues. The V and J genes are TRBV5-4 and TRBJ2-2, with D possibly TRBD1 on 5 matching bases. The material sequenced was peripheral blood. This receptor was taken from a woman aged 50 to 60 with acute or convalescent COVID-19. The CDR3 bases are TGTGCCAGCAGCCAGGGATCCACCGGGGAGCTGTTTTTT. It codes for CASSQGSTGELFF.